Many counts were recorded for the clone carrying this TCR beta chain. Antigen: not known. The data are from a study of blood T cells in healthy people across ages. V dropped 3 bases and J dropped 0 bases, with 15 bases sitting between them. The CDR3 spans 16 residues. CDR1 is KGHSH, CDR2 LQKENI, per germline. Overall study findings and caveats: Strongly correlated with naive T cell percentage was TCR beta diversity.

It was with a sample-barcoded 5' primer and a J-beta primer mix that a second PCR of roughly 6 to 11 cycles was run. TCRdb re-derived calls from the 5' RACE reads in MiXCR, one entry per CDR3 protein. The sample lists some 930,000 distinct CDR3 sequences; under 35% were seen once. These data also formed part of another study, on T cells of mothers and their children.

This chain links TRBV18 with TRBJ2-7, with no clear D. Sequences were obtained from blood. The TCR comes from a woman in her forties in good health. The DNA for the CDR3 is TGTGCCAGCTCACCTGAAACCGGTACACTCTCCTACGAGCAGTACTTC. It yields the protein CASSPETGTLSYEQYF.